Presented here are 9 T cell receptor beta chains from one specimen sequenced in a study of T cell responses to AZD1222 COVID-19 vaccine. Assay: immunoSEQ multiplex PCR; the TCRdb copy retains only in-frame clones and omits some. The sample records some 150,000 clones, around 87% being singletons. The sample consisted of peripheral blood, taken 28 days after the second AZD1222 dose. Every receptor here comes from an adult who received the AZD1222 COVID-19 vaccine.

The CDR3 DNA sequence: TGTGCCAGCAGCTTATCGGGAGATACGCAGTATTTT. Protein product: CASSLSGDTQYF. This chain links TRBV7-6 with TRBJ2-3, with unresolved D. V shed 2 bases and J shed 5 bases, with 5 bases lying between them. This CDR3 contains 12 residues. Per germline, CDR1 SGHVS and CDR2 FNYEAQ.

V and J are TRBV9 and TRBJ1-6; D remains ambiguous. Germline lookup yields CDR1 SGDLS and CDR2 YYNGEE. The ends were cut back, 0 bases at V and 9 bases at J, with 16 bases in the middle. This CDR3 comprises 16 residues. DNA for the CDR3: TGTGCCAGCAGCGTAGGGAGTAGTTCACTTTCTTCACCCCTCCACTTT. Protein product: CASSVGSSSLSSPLHF.

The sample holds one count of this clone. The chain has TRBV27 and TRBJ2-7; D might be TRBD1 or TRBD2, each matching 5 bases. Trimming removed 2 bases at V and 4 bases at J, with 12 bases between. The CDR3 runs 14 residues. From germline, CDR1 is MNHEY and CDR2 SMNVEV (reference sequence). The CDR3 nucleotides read TGTGCCAGCAGTTTAATTGGCAGGGAGTACGAGCAGTACTTC. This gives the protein CASSLIGREYEQYF.

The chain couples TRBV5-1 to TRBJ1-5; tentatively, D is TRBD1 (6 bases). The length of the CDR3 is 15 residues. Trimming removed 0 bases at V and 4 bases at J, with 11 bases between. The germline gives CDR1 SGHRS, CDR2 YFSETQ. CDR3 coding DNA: TGCGCCAGCAGCTTGGAGGACAGTCAAAATCAGCCCCAGCATTTT. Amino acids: CASSLEDSQNQPQHF. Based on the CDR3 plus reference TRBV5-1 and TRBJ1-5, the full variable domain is KAGVTQTPRYLIKTRGQQVTLSCSPISGHRSVSWYQQTPGQGLQFLFEYFSETQRNKGNFPGRFSGRQFSNSRSEMNVSTLELGDSALYLCASSLEDSQNQPQHFGDGTRLSIL.

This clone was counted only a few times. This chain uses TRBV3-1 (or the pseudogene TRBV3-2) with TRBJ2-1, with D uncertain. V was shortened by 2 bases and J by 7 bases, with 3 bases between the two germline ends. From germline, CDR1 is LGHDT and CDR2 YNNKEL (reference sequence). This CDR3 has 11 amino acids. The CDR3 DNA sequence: TGTGCCAGCAGCCAAATGAATGAGCAGTTCTTC. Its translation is CASSQMNEQFF.

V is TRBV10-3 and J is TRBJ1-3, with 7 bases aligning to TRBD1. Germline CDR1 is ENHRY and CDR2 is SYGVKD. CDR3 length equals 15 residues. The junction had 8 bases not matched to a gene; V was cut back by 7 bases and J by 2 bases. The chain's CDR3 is CAITGDREPGNTIYF. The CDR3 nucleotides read TGTGCCATCACCGGAGACAGGGAACCTGGAAACACCATATATTTT.

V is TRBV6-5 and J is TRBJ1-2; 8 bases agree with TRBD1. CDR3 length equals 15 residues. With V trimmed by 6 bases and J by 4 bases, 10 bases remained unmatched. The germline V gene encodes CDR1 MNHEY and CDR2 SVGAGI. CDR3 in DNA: TGTGCCAGCAGACCAACGACAGGGGTGATCTATGGCTACACCTTC. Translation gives CASRPTTGVIYGYTF.

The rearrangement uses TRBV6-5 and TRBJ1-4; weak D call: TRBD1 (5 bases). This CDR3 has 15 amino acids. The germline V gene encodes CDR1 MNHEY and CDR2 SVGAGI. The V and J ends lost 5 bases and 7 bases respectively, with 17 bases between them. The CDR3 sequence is CASSRSWGLSEKLFF. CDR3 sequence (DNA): TGTGCCAGCAGTCGAAGCTGGGGACTTAGTGAAAAACTGTTTTTT.

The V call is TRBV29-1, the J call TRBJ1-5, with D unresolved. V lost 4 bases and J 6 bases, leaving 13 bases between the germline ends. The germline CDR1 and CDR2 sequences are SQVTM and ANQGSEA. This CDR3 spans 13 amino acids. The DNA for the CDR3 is TGCAGCGTTGTGGCGGGCTCCGGTCAGCCCCAGCATTTT. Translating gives CSVVAGSGQPQHF.